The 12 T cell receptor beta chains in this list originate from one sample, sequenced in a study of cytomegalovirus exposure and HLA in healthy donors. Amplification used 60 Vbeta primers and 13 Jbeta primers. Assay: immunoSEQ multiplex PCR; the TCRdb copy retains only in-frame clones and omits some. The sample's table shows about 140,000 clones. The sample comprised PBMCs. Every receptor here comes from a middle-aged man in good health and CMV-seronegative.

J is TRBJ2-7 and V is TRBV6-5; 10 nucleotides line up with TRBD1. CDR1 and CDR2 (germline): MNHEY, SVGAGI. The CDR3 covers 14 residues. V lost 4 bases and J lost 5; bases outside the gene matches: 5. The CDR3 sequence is CASSSPGQGHEQYF. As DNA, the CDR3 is TGTGCCAGCAGTTCACCGGGACAGGGGCACGAGCAGTACTTC.

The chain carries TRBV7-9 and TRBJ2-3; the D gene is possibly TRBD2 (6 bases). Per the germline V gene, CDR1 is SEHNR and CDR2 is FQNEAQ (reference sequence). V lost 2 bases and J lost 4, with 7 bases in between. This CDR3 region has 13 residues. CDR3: CASSLTGADTQYF. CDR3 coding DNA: TGTGCCAGCAGCTTAACGGGGGCAGATACGCAGTATTTT.

The CDR3 nucleotides read TGCGCCAGCAGCCAAGTACGGACAACAGGCTATGGCTACACCTTC. Its translation: CASSQVRTTGYGYTF. The chain joins TRBV4-3 to TRBJ1-2; a possible D gene is TRBD1 (5 bases). This CDR3 contains 15 residues. Trimming took off 1 base at V and 4 bases at J, with 13 bases between the two ends. Germline lookup yields CDR1 LGHNA and CDR2 YSLEER.

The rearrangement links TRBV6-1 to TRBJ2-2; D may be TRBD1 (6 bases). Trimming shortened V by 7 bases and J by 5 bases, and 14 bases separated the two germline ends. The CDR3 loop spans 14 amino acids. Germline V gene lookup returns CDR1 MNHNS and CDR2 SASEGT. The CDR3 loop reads CASMRTAGTGELFF. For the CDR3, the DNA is TGTGCCAGCATGCGGACAGCCGGGACCGGGGAGCTGTTTTTT.

CDR3 DNA sequence: TGTGCCAGTAGTCCGCGGGGCGCCTCCTACGAGCAGTACTTC. Protein sequence: CASSPRGASYEQYF. The rearrangement links TRBV19 to TRBJ2-7, with D possibly matching TRBD2 (6 bases). The CDR3 covers 14 residues. Between the trimmed V and J ends, which lost 5 bases and 0 bases, there was a span of 11 bases. Germline CDR1 is LNHDA and CDR2 is SQIVND (reference sequence).

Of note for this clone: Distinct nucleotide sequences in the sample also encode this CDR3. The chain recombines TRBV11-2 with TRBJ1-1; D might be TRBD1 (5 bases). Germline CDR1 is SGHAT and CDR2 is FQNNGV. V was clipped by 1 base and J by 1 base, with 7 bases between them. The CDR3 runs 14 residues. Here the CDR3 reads CASSLGTGNTEAFF. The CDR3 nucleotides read TGTGCCAGCAGCTTAGGAACAGGGAACACTGAAGCTTTCTTT.

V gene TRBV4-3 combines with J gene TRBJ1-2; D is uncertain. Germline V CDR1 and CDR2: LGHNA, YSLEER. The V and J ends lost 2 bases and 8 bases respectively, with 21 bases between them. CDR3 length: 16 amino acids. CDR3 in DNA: TGCGCCAGCAGCCAATCCAAGACCCAATTGAGCGCCGGCTACACCTTC. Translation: CASSQSKTQLSAGYTF.

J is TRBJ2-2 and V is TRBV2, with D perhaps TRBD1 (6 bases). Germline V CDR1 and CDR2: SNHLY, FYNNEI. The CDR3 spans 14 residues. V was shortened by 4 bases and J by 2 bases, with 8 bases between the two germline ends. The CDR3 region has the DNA TGTGCCAGCAGTGCAGGGGTAAACACCGGGGAGCTGTTTTTT. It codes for CASSAGVNTGELFF. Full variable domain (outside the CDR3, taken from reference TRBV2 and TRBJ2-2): EPEVTQTPSHQVTQMGQEVILRCVPISNHLYFYWYRQILGQKVEFLVSFYNNEISEKSEIFDDQFSVERPDGSNFTLKIRSTKLEDSAMYFCASSAGVNTGELFFGEGSRLTVL.

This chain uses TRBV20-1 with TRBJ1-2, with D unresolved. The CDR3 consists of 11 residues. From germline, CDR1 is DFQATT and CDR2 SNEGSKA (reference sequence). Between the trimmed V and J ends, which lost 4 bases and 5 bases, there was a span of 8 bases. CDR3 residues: CSATDTYGYTF. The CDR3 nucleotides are TGCAGTGCTACTGACACATATGGCTACACCTTC.

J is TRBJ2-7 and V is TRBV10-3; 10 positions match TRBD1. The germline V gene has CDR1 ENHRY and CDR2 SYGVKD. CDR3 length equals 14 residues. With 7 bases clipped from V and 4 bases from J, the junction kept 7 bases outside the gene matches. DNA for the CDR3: TGTGCCATCAACGCCGGGACAGGGGTATACGAGCAGTACTTC. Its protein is CAINAGTGVYEQYF.

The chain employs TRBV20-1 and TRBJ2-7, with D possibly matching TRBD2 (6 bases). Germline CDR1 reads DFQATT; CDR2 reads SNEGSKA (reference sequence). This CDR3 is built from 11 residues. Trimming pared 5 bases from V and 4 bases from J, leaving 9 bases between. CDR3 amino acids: CSAFGTYEQYF. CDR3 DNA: TGCAGTGCTTTCGGGACTTACGAGCAGTACTTC.

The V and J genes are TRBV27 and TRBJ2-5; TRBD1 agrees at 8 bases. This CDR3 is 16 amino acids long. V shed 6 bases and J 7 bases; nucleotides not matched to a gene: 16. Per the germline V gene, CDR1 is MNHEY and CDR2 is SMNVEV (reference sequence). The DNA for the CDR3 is TGTGCCAGCAGCTCTGGGGGCAGGGGGCGCGAGGGGACCCAGTACTTC. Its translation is CASSSGGRGREGTQYF.